One sample yielded the 5 T cell receptor beta chains listed below, sequenced in a study of naive and memory T cell subsets. Findings of the study overall: A few larger clonotypes appeared in naive repertoires, especially CD8, possibly memory cells re-expressing CD45RA.

These TCRs are of unknown antigen specificity. Two oligonucleotides, mixed equimolar, formed the beta constant-region primer covering TRBC1 and TRBC2. Nested alpha and beta constant-region primers with the SP2 primer drove four PCR rounds on ligated cDNA. TCRdb re-analysed the UMI-ligation and nested PCR reads in MiXCR, keeping a single row per CDR3 protein. The data show under 150,000 distinct CDR3 sequences, more than 15% seen once. The sequenced sample consisted of naive CD8+ T cells from blood. The receptors come from a human donor in good health.

The sample holds a few counts of this clonotype. The chain is built from TRBV6-5 and TRBJ1-6; 8 nucleotides line up with TRBD1. V lost 4 bases and J lost 7; bases outside the gene matches: 3. This CDR3 has 14 residues. Germline values: CDR1 MNHEY, CDR2 SVGAGI. The CDR3 loop is CASSWGTGNSPLHF. For the CDR3, the DNA is TGTGCCAGCAGTTGGGGGACAGGCAATTCACCCCTCCACTTT.

This clonotype has more than one count but fewer than ten. The chain carries TRBV4-3 and TRBJ2-1; 9 nucleotides agree with TRBD2. The CDR3 is 16 residues long. Germline CDR1 and CDR2: LGHNA and YSLEER. With V trimmed by 6 bases and J by 7 bases, 13 bases remained unmatched. CDR3 nucleotide sequence: TGCGCCAGCAGTCGTTTAACTAGCGGGTTTCAGAATGAGCAGTTCTTC. Encoded protein: CASSRLTSGFQNEQFF.

Comments on this clonotype: The junction departs from the called germline gene at one end, perhaps through a read error. The J gene is TRBJ2-1, the V gene TRBV12-3 or TRBV12-4, with D uncertain. The CDR3 has 14 residues. The CDR3 sequence is CANSLPRFYNEQFF. CDR3 DNA: TGTGCCAACAGTTTACCGCGGTTCTACAATGAGCAGTTCTTC.

This clonotype showed up just a few times. V gene TRBV28 combines with J gene TRBJ2-1; D is undetermined. Germline-derived CDR1 and CDR2 are MDHEN and SYDVKM. CDR3 length: 12 residues. V lost 8 bases and J lost 5, with 10 bases in between. The CDR3 spells CASGHSNNEQFF. CDR3 nucleotides: TGTGCCAGCGGCCACAGTAACAATGAGCAGTTCTTC.

For this clonotype: A junction end diverges from the germline sequence, so it may reflect a read error. The chain has TRBV28 and TRBJ2-5; either TRBD1 or TRBD2 may fit D (5 bases each). Germline-derived CDR1 and CDR2 are MDHEN and SYDVKM. The CDR3 contains 11 residues. The CDR3 region has the DNA TGTGCCAGCAGTTCAAACCGGGACCCACAGTTC. Protein sequence: CASSSNRDPQF.